This T cell receptor (beta chain) was profiled in a study of T cells expressing NK-cell markers (dated by TCRdb to 2018 to 2021). About the full investigation: Three sorted T-cell subsets (CD3+CD56+NKG2C+, CD3+CD56+NKG2C- and CD3+CD56-NKG2C+) from fewer than 10 donors had their TCR beta-chain repertoires profiled. Among the eight sequenced donors, only one was HCMV-seronegative, while the other seven were HCMV-seropositive. The study sequenced eight donors, all healthy volunteers chosen at random: three men and five women. The libraries were sequenced on Illumina HiSeq 2000/2500, MiSeq or NextSeq, producing 2 x 150 bp reads. What the study reported, not specific to this receptor: In several donors, the dominant CD3+CD56+NKG2C+ clonotypes were among the top 10 CD8+ clonotypes and accounted for roughly 1.0-7.0% of CD8+ T cells. Whether the expanded NKG2C-expressing T cell clones were specific for HCMV antigens remained unclear. Those dominant clonotypes were again the most abundant among CD3+CD56-NKG2C+ cells in a handful of donors, at about 25-60.1%.

The sequencing machine was an Illumina HiSeq 2000. The TCR beta cDNA libraries were made using 5'RACE template switching, a step that added both a universal primer site and unique molecular identifiers. cDNA synthesis was primed from the TCR beta constant segment and was followed by two successive PCR amplification steps. The source study handled its data this way. MIGEC was used to demultiplex reads and group the reads by UMI, and MiTCR was used to assemble and quantify clonotypes. Only TCR cDNA sequences supported by at least two reads were kept to exclude erroneous sequences. Downstream repertoire analysis used the tcR package, and clonotypes were matched across fractions by CDR3 nucleotide sequence plus V segment. VDJmatch was used to annotate antigen specificity against VDJdb, with one amino acid substitution in CDR3 permitted. The reads went through TCRdb reprocessing, and each CDR3 protein sequence gets one entry with no DNA. The V and J calls reflect TCRdb's pipeline rather than the authors' work. The sample table on file contains about 460,000 distinct CDR3 sequences. Approximately 1.4% of the sample is taken by the ten largest.

The CDR3 numbers 14 residues from cysteine through phenylalanine. No DNA was logged. CDR1 and CDR2 are read off the germline V gene as SGHAT and FQNNGV. About this clonotype itself: Its antigen is not yet known.

HCMV serostatus was determined by detecting HCMV-specific IgG in serum with a commercial ELISA kit. Peripheral blood mononuclear cells were isolated from blood by Ficoll density gradient centrifugation. The sample consisted of blood T cells: a sorted CD56 or NKG2C T cell subset, CD4+ or CD8+ T cells, or bulk PBMC T cells (not recorded which). This TCR was sampled from a woman between 45 and 60 years old in good health. Donor details come from another sample of the same person, matched by shared clones. The sequence is built from TRBV11-2 and TRBJ1-4; TCRdb gives TRBD1 as the D gene, but with no DNA this cannot be confirmed. The CDR3 protein sequence reads: CASSLTTGSEKLFF. When the CDR3 is completed using the reference TRBV11-2 and TRBJ1-4 genes on either side, the full variable domain is EAGVAQSPRYKIIEKRQSVAFWCNPISGHATLYWYQQILGQGPKLLIQFQNNGVVDDSQLPKDRFSAERLKGVDSTLKIQPAKLEDSAVYLCASSLTTGSEKLFFGSGTQLSVL.